This TCR beta chain was found in a study of blood T cell repertoires in COVID-19. Study at large: Sample material is recorded as cDNA or gDNA derived from T cells, B-cell-depleted T cells, or PBMCs.

Recruits, aged 18 to 89 years, lived in 20 to 30 US areas. In the original analysis: Reference gene primer amplification yielded estimated nucleated cell counts. Here immunoSEQ multiplex PCR was the method, and the copy in TCRdb shows in-frame clones only, minus some. V and J calls and clone size are those listed in that table; D and trimming were worked out from the DNA. This table has 150,000 to 200,000 clones, 86% appearing once. V lost 6 bases, J lost 0 bases, and 15 bases stayed unmatched. Germline CDR1 is WSHSY and CDR2 is SAAADI. The CDR3 consists of 19 residues. This chain links TRBV10-2 with TRBJ2-3; 10 bases agree with TRBD2. Sequenced material: PBMCs or T cells enriched from blood (not recorded which). This TCR was recovered from a woman in her twenties or thirties who had recovered from COVID-19. The CDR3 nucleotides are TGCGCCAGCAGGAAGCCTAGCGGGAGAAGAAATCTTAGCACAGATACGCAGTATTTT. This sequence encodes CASRKPSGRRNLSTDTQYF.